This TCR beta chain was recovered during a study of T-cell memory formation after mild COVID-19. Trimming removed 0 bases from V and 6 bases from J; junction bases left unmatched: 3. CDR3 length equals 16 residues. 5'RACE primed from the constant segment yielded TCR alpha and TCR beta cDNA libraries bearing sample barcodes and UMIs. In TCRdb, the 5' RACE reads were re-called with MiXCR into one record per CDR3 protein. Seen here are some 40,000 distinct CDR3 sequences, 6% to 6.5% observed once, and the top ten hold approximately 0.81%. J is TRBJ2-1 and V is TRBV12-3 or TRBV12-4; 12 nucleotides align to TRBD2. The receptor was derived from an adult who had mild COVID-19 (a few samples of this study predate the infection). Cell type and time point are not known. The sequencing input was PBMCs or a T cell subset sorted from them (not recorded which). CDR3 nucleotides: TGTGCCAGCAGTTTAGCGCCGGGACTAGCGGGCAATGAGCAGTTCTTC. Amino acid sequence: CASSLAPGLAGNEQFF.